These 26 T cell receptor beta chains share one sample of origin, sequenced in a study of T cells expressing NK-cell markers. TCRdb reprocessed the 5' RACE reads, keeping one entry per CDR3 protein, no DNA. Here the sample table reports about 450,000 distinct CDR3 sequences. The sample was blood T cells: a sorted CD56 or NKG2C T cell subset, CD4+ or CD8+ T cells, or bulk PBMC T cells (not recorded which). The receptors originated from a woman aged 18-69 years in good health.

CDR3 amino acids: CSASMVDNTGELFF. V gene TRBV20-1 combines with J gene TRBJ2-2. The germline V gene encodes CDR1 DFQATT and CDR2 SNEGSKA (reference sequence). The CDR3 has 14 residues.

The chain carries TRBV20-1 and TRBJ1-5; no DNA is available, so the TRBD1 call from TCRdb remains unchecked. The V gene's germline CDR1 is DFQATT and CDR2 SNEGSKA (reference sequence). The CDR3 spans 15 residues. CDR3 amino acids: CSASGGLSTGQPQHF.

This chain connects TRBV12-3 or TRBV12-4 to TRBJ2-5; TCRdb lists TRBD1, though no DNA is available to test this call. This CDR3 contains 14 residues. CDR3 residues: CASTKGDSQETQYF.

The CDR3 loop is CASSSLDWDEQFF. The chain uses TRBV6-5 and TRBJ2-1; TCRdb's D call of TRBD1 is untestable without DNA. The CDR3 runs 13 residues. The germline V gene has CDR1 MNHEY and CDR2 SVGAGI.

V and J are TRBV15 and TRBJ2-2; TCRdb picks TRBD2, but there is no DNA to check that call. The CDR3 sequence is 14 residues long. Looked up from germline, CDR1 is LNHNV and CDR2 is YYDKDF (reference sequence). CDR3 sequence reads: CDTGGLMNTGELFF.

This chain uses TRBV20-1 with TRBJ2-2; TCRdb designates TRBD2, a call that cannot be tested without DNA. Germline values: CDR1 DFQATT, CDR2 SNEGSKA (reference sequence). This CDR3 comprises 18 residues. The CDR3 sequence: CSARDPGLAGGITGELFF.

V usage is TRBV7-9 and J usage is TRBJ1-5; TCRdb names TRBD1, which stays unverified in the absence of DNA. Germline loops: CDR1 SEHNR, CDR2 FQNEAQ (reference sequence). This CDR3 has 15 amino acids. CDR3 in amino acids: CASSSGQINNQPQHF.

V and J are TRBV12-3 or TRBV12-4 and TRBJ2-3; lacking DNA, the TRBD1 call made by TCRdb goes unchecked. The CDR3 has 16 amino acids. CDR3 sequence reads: CASSPRRGGAEDTQYF.

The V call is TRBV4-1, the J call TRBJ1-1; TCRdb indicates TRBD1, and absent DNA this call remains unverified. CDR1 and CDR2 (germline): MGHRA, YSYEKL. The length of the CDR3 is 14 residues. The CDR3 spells CASGPGQGATEAFF.

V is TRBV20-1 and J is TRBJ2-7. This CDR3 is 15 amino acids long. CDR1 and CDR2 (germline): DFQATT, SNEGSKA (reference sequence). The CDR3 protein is CSARDRTVSSYDQYF.

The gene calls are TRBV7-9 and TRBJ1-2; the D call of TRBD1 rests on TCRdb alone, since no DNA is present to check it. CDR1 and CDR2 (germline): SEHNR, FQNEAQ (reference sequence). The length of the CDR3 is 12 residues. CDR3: CASSLAGNGALF.

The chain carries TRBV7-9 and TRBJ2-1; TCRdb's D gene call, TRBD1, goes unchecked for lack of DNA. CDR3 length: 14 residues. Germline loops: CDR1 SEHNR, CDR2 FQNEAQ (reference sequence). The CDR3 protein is CASGDNGPYNEQFF. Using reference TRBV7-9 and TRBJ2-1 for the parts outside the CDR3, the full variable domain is DTGVSQNPRHKITKRGQNVTFRCDPISEHNRLYWYRQTLGQGPEFLTYFQNEAQLEKSRLLSDRFSAERPKGSFSTLEIQRTEQGDSAMYLCASGDNGPYNEQFFGPGTRLTVL.

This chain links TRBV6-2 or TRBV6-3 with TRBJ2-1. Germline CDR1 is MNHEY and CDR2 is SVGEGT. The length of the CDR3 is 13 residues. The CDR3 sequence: CASSYPVTGEQFF.

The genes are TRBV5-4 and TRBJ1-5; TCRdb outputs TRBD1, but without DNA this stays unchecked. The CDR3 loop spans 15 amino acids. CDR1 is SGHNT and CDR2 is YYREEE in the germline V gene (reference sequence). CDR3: CASSLGPAGNQPQHF.

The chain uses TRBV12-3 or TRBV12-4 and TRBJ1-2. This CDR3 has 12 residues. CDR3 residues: CASSLADSGYTF.

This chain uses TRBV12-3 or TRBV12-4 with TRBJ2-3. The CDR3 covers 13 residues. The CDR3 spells CASTLFGTDTQYF.

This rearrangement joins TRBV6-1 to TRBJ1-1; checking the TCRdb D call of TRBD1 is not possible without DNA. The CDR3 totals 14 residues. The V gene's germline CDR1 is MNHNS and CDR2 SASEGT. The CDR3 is CASSSDRFNTEAFF.

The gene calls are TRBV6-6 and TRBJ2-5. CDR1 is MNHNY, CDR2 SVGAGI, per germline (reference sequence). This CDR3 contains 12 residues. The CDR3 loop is CASSWLVVTQYF.

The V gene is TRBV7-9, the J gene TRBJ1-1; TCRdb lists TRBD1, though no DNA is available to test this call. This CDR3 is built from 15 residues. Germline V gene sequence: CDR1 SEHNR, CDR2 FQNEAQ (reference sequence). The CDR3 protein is CASSLWLAGGTEAFF.

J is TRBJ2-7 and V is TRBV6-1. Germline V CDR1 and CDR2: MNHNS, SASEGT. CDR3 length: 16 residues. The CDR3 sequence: CASTLTSSSTDYEQYF.

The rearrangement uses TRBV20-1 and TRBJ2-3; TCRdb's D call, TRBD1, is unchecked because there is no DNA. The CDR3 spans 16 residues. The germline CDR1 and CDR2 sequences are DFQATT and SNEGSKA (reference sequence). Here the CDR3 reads CSASGPGRRNTDTQYF.

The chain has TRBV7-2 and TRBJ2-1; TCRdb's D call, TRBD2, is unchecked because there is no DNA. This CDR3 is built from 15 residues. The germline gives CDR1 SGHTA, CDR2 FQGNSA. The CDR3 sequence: CASSPRGRPVVPTFF.

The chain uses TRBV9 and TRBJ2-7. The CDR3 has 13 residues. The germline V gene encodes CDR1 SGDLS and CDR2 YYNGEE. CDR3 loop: CASSVASDYEQYF.

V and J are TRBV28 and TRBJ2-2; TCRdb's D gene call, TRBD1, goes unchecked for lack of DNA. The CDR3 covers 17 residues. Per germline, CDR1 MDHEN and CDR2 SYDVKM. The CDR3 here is CASSPLWDSANTGELFF.

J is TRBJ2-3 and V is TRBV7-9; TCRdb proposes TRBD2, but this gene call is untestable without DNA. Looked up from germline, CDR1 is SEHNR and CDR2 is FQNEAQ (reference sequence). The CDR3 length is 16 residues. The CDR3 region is CASSETVAGSTDTQYF.

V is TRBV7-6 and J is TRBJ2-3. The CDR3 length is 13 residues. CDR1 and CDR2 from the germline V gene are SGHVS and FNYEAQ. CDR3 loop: CASSSRWTDTQYF.